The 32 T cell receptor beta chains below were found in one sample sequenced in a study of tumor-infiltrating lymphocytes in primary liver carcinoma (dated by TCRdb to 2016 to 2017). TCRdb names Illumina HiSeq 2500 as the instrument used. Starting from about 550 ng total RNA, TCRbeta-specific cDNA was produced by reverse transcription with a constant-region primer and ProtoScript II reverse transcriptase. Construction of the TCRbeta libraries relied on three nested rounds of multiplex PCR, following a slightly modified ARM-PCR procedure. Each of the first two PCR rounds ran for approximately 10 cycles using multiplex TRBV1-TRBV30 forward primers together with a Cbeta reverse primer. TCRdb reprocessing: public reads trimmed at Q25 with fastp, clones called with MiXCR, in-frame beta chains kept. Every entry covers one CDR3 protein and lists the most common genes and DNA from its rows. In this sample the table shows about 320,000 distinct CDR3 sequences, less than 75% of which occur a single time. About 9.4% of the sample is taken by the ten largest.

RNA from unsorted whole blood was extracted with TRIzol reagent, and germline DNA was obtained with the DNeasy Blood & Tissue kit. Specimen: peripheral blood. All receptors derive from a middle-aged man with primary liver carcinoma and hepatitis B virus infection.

In DNA form, the CDR3 reads TGTGCCAGCAGCTTGGCTACACAGGGGGAGCTGTTTTTT. It encodes CASSLATQGELFF. This chain joins TRBV5-4 and TRBJ2-2; no clear D. V shed 0 bases and J shed 8 bases, with 8 bases lying between them. Per the germline V gene, CDR1 is SGHNT and CDR2 is YYREEE (reference sequence). The CDR3 runs to 13 residues. The full variable domain, in which reference TRBV5-4 and TRBJ2-2 provide the parts outside the CDR3, is ETGVTQSPTHLIKTRGQQVTLRCSSQSGHNTVSWYQQALGQGPQFIFQYYREEENGRGNFPPRFSGLQFPNYSSELNVNALELDDSALYLCASSLATQGELFFGEGSRLTVL.

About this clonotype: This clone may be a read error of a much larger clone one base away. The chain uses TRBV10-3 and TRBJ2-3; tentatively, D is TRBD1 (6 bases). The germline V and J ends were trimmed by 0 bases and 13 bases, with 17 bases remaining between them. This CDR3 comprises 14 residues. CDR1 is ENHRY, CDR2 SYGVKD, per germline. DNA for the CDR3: TGTGCCATCAGTGAGTCAACAGGGTCTGGGCTCGAGTATTTT. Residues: CAISESTGSGLEYF.

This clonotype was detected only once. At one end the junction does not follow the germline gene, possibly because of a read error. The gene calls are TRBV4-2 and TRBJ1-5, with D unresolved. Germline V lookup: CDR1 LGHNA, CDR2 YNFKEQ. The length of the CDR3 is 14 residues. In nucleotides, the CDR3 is TGTGCCAGCAGCCAAGATTCCGGAGATCAGCCCCATCATTTT. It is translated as CASSQDSGDQPHHF.

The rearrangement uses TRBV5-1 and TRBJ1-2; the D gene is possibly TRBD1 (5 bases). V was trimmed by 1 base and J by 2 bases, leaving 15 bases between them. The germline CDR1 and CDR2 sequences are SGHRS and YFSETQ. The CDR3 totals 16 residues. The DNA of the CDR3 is TGCGCCAGCAGCTTGACCCCCGGGAGGGGCAACTATGGCTACACCTTC. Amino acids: CASSLTPGRGNYGYTF. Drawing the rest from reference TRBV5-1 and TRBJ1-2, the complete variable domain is KAGVTQTPRYLIKTRGQQVTLSCSPISGHRSVSWYQQTPGQGLQFLFEYFSETQRNKGNFPGRFSGRQFSNSRSEMNVSTLELGDSALYLCASSLTPGRGNYGYTFGSGTRLTVV.

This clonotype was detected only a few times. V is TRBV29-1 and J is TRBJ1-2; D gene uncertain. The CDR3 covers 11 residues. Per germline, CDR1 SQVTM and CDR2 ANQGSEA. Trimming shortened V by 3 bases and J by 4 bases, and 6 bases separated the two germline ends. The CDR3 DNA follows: TGCAGCGTTGAGGTCTTCTATGGCTACACCTTC. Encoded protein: CSVEVFYGYTF.

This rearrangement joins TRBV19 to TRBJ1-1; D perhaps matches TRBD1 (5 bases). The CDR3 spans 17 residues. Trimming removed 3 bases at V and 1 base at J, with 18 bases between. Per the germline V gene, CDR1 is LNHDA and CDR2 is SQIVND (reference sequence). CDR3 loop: CASSIQTTQGGNTEAFF. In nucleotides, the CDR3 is TGTGCCAGTAGTATCCAAACGACGCAGGGAGGGAACACTGAAGCTTTCTTT.

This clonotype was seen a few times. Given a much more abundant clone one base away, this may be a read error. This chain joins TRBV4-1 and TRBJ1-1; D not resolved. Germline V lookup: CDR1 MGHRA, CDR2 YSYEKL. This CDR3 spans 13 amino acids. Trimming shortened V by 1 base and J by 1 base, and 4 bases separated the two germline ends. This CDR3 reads CASSQGANTEAFF. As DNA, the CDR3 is TGCGCCAGCAGCCAAGGGGCGAACACTGAAGCTTTCTTT.

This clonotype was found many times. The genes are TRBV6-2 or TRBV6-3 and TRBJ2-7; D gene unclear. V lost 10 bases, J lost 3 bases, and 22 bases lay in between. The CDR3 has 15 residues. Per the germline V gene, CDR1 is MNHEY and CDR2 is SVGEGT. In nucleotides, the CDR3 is TGTGCCACCTTGCCCTCGACGGTTGGTTTCTACGAGCAGTACTTC. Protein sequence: CATLPSTVGFYEQYF.

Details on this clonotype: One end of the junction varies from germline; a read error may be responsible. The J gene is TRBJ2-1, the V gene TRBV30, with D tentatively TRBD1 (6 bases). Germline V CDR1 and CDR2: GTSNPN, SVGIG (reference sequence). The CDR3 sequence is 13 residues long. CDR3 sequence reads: CAWGVSGVNEQFF. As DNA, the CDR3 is TGTGCCTGGGGTGTATCAGGGGTGAATGAGCAGTTCTTC.

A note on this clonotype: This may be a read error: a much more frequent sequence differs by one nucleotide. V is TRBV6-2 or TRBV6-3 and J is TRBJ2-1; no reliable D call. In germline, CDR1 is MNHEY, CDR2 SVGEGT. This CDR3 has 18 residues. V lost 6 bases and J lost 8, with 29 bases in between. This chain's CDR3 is CASSPLVSRLMNPDEQFF. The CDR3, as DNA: TGTGCCAGCAGCCCCCTAGTTTCACGACTTATGAATCCGGATGAGCAGTTCTTC.

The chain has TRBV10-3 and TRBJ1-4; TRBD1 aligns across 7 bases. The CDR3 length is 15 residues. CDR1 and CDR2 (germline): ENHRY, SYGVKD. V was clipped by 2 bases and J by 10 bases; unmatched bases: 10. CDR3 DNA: TGTGCCATCAGTGAGCCCGGGACAGTACTGGGAAAACTGTTTTTT. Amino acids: CAISEPGTVLGKLFF.

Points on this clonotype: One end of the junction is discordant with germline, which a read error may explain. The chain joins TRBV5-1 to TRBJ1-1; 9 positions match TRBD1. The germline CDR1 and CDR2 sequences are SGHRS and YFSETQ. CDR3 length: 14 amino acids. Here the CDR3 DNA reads TGTGCCAGCAGCTCAGGACAGGGGAGCACTGAAGCTTTCTTT. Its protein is CASSSGQGSTEAFF.

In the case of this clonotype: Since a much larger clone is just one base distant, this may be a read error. The CDR3: CSVATGSADTQYF. CDR3 bases: TGCAGCGTCGCTACAGGCAGTGCAGATACGCAGTATTTT. V and J are TRBV29-1 and TRBJ2-3; a possible D gene is TRBD1 (5 bases). V gave up 6 bases and J gave up 4 bases, with 14 bases separating them. Germline-derived CDR1 and CDR2 are SQVTM and ANQGSEA. The CDR3 runs 13 residues.

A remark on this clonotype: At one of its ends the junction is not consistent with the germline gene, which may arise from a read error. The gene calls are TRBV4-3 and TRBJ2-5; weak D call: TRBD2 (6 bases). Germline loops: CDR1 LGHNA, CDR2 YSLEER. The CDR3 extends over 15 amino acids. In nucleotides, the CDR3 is TGCGCCAGCAGCCAAGATGGGCCCGCGGGGCGGACCCAGCACTTC. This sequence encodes CASSQDGPAGRTQHF.

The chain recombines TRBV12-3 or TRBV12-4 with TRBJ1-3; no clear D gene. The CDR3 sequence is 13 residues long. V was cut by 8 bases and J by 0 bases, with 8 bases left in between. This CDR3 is CASCRNSGNTIYF. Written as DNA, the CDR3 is TGTGCCAGCTGCAGGAACTCTGGAAACACCATATATTTT.

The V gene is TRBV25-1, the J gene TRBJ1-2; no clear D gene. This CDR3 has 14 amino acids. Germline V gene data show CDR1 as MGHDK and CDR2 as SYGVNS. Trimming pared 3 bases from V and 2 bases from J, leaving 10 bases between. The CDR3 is CASSERAANYGYTF. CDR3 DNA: TGTGCCAGCAGTGAGAGGGCAGCGAACTATGGCTACACCTTC.

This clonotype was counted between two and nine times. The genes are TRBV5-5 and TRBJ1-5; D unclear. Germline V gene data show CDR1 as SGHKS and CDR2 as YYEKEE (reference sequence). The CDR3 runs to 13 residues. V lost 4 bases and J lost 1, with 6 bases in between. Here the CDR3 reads CASSPISNQPQHF. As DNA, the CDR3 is TGTGCCAGCAGCCCAATCAGCAATCAGCCCCAGCATTTT.

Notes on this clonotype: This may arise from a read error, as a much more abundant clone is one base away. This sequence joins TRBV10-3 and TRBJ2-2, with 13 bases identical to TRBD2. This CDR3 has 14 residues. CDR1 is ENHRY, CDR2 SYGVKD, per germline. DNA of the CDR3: TGTGCCACCGGGACTAGCGGGAACACCAGGGAGCTGTTTTTT. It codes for CATGTSGNTRELFF.

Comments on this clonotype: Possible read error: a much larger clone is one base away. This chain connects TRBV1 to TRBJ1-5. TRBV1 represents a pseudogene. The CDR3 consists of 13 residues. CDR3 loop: CTNSPVSNQPQHF. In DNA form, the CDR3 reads TGCACCAACAGCCCAGTTAGCAATCAGCCCCAGCATTTT.

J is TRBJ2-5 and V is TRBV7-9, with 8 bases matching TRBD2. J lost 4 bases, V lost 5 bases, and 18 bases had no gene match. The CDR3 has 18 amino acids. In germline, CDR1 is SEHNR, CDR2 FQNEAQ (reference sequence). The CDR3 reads CASSRTLAGGKSGETQYF. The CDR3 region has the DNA TGTGCCAGCAGCCGAACCCTAGCGGGCGGGAAGAGTGGAGAGACCCAGTACTTC.

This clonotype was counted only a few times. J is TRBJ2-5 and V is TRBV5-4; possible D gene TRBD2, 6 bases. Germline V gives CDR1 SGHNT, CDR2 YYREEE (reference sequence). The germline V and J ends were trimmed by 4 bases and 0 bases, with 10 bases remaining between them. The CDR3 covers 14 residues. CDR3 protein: CASSHRDYQETQYF. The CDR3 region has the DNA TGTGCCAGCAGCCACCGGGACTACCAAGAGACCCAGTACTTC. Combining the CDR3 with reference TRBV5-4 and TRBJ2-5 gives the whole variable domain ETGVTQSPTHLIKTRGQQVTLRCSSQSGHNTVSWYQQALGQGPQFIFQYYREEENGRGNFPPRFSGLQFPNYSSELNVNALELDDSALYLCASSHRDYQETQYFGPGTRLLVL.

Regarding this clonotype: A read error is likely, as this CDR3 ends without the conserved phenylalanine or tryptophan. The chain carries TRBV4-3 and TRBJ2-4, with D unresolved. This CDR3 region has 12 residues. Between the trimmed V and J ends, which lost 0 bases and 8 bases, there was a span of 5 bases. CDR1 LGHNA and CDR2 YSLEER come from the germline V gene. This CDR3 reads CASSQDSHIQYL. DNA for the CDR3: TGCGCCAGCAGCCAAGATTCGCACATTCAGTACTTA.

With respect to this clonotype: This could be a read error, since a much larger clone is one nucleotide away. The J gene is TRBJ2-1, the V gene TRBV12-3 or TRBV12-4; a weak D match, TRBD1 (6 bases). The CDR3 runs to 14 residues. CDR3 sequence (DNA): TGTGACAGCCTGATAACAGGGAATGTCAATGAGCAGTTCTTC. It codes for CDSLITGNVNEQFF.

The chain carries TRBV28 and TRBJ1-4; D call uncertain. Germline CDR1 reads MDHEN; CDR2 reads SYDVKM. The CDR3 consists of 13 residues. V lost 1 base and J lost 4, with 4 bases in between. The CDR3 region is CASSLYNNEKLFF. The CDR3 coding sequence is TGTGCCAGCAGTTTATACAATAATGAAAAACTGTTTTTT. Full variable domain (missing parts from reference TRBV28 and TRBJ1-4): DVKVTQSSRYLVKRTGEKVFLECVQDMDHENMFWYRQDPGLGLRLIYFSYDVKMKEKGDIPEGYSVSREKKERFSLILESASTNQTSMYLCASSLYNNEKLFFGSGTQLSVL.

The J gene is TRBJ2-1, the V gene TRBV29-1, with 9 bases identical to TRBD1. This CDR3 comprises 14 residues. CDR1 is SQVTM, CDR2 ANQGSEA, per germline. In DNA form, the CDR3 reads TGCAGTGTTCTCTGGACAGGGGTGAAGGGTGAGCAGTTCTTC. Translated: CSVLWTGVKGEQFF.

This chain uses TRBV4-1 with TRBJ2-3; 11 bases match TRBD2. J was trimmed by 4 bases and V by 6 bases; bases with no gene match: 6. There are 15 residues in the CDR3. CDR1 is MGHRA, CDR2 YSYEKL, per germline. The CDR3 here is CASSRLAGRPDTQYF. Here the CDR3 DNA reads TGCGCCAGCAGTCGACTAGCGGGAAGGCCAGATACGCAGTATTTT.

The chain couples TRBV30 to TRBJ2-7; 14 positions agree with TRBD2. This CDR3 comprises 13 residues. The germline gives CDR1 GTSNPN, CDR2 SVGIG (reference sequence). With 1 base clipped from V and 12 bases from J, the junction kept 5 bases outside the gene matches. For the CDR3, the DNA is TGTGCCTGGAGTGGGGGACTAGCGGGAGACGGGTACTTC. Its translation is CAWSGGLAGDGYF.

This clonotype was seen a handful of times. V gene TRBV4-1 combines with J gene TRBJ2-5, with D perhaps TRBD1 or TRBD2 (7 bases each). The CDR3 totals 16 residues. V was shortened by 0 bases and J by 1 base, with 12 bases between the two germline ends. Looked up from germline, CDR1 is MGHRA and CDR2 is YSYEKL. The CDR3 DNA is TGCGCCAGCAGCCAAGATCAGGGGGGGGGCCAAGAGACCCAGTACTTC. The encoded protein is CASSQDQGGGQETQYF.

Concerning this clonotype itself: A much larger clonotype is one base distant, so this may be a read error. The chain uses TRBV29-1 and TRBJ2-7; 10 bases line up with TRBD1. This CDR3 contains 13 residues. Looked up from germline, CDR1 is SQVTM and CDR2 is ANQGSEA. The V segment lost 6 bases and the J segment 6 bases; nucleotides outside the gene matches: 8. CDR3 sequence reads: CSVDRGLGSEQYF. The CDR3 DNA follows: TGCAGCGTCGACAGGGGGCTAGGTAGCGAGCAGTACTTC.

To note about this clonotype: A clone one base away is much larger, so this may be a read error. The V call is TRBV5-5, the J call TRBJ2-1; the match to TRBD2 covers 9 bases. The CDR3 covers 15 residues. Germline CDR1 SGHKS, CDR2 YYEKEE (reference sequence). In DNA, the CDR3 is TGTGCCTGCAGCCCGGGACTAGCCGTTTACAATGAGCAGTTCTTC. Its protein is CACSPGLAVYNEQFF.

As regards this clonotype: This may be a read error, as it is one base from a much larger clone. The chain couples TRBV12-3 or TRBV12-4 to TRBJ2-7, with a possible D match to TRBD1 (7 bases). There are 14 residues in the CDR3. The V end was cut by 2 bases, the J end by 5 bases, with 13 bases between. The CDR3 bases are TGTGCCAGCAGTTTACTCAGGGGGGACCACGAGCAGTACTTC. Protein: CASSLLRGDHEQYF.

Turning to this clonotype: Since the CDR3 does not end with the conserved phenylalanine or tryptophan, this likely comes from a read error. Written as DNA, the CDR3 is TGTGTCAGCAGTAGACGGGGACTAGCGAGACAAGAGACCCAGTACTTA. Translated, it gives CVSSRRGLARQETQYL. V gene TRBV6-5 combines with J gene TRBJ2-5; TRBD2 matches at 10 bases. The CDR3 has 16 amino acids. The germline CDR1 and CDR2 sequences are MNHEY and SVGAGI.